A single sample gave rise to the 23 T cell receptor beta chains below, sequenced in a study of siplizumab effects on memory and regulatory T cells. TCRdb keeps only in-frame clones here, not all; method: immunoSEQ multiplex PCR. The sample gives around 87,000 clones, about 90% of which show up once; roughly 15% is in the top ten. Sequenced material: CD4+ T cells sorted from blood. The receptors originated from a human donor in good health.

The chain uses TRBV2 and TRBJ2-3; the D gene could be TRBD1 or TRBD2 (6 bases each). CDR1 and CDR2 from the germline V gene are SNHLY and FYNNEI. The V end lost 8 bases, the J end lost 1 base, and 16 bases lay between the germline ends. The CDR3 is 15 residues long. In DNA, the CDR3 is TGTGCCAGCGGAGGAGGGGGGAGAGGCACAGATACGCAGTATTTT. Its protein product is CASGGGGRGTDTQYF.

V gene TRBV4-2 combines with J gene TRBJ2-7; the match to TRBD2 covers 13 bases. The CDR3 sequence is 16 residues long. Germline V lookup: CDR1 LGHNA, CDR2 YNFKEQ. V shed 3 bases and J 1 base; nucleotides not matched to a gene: 3. CDR3 in amino acids: CASSQLGLAGSYEQYF. Here the CDR3 DNA reads TGTGCCAGCAGCCAGCTGGGACTAGCGGGATCCTACGAGCAGTACTTC.

This chain uses TRBV29-1 with TRBJ2-1, with TRBD2 identical over 8 bases. Trimming took 8 bases from V and 14 from J; bases not matched to a gene: 11. This CDR3 comprises 11 residues. Germline CDR1 reads SQVTM; CDR2 reads ANQGSEA. CDR3 loop: CSTGGELIEFF. DNA of the CDR3: TGCAGCACCGGGGGGGAGCTGATCGAGTTCTTC.

The chain links TRBV6-5 to TRBJ2-2; D unresolved. Germline V gives CDR1 MNHEY, CDR2 SVGAGI. Trimming left V 2 bases short and J 4 bases short, with 2 bases between. The CDR3 is made up of 12 amino acids. The CDR3 region has the DNA TGTGCCAGCAGTTACCCCACCGGGGAGCTGTTTTTT. Translating gives CASSYPTGELFF.

This chain uses TRBV7-6 with TRBJ2-7, with D unresolved. The CDR3 sequence is 15 residues long. CDR1 is SGHVS, CDR2 FNYEAQ, per germline. V was pared by 5 bases and J by 0 bases, with 14 bases between. DNA for the CDR3: TGTGCCAGCAGCCCTAGACCCCTGCTCTCCTACGAGCAGTACTTC. It is translated as CASSPRPLLSYEQYF.

V gene TRBV30 combines with J gene TRBJ2-1; no clear D. CDR3 length: 12 residues. V was pared by 4 bases and J by 8 bases, with 12 bases between. The germline V gene has CDR1 GTSNPN and CDR2 SVGIG (reference sequence). CDR3 loop: CAWIPALDEQFF. The CDR3, as DNA: TGTGCCTGGATTCCGGCTCTGGATGAGCAGTTCTTC.

The J gene is TRBJ2-7, the V gene TRBV6-6, with D perhaps matching TRBD2 (6 bases). V gave up 5 bases and J gave up 1 base, with 9 bases separating them. The CDR3 loop spans 13 amino acids. CDR1 and CDR2 from the germline V gene are MNHNY and SVGAGI (reference sequence). The CDR3 spells CASSRLVSYEQYF. The CDR3 DNA reads TGTGCCAGCAGTAGACTAGTTTCCTACGAGCAGTACTTC.

The chain carries TRBV4-1 and TRBJ2-5; perhaps TRBD2 as D (6 bases). From germline, CDR1 is MGHRA and CDR2 YSYEKL. Trimming left V 1 base short and J 9 bases short, with 15 bases between. The CDR3 contains 14 residues. The CDR3 sequence: CASSQAGRESAQYF. CDR3 DNA sequence: TGCGCCAGCAGCCAAGCGGGACGGGAGTCGGCCCAGTACTTC.

The rearrangement joins TRBV11-2 to TRBJ1-5; possible D gene TRBD1, 5 bases. V was clipped by 0 bases and J by 4 bases, with 10 bases between them. The CDR3 has 15 residues. Germline CDR1 is SGHAT and CDR2 is FQNNGV. As DNA, the CDR3 is TGTGCCAGCAGCTTAGAACTAGGGGTAAATCAGCCCCAGCATTTT. Residues: CASSLELGVNQPQHF.

V gene TRBV4-2 combines with J gene TRBJ2-1; 8 nucleotides line up with TRBD2. This CDR3 is 16 amino acids long. The trim removed 3 bases at V and 2 bases at J, leaving 6 bases unmatched. Germline CDR1 is LGHNA and CDR2 is YNFKEQ. The DNA for the CDR3 is TGTGCCAGCAGCCAGGAAGCGGGAGACCCCTACAATGAGCAGTTCTTC. Its translation is CASSQEAGDPYNEQFF.

The chain employs TRBV6-6 and TRBJ1-3; 8 bases are a match to TRBD1. CDR3 length: 15 residues. Germline V CDR1 and CDR2: MNHNY, SVGAGI (reference sequence). J lost 2 bases, V lost 5 bases, and 5 bases had no gene match. CDR3 coding DNA: TGTGCCAGCAGTATGGACAGGGAGACTGGAAACACCATATATTTT. This encodes CASSMDRETGNTIYF.

The chain links TRBV7-2 to TRBJ1-1; no definite D call. V was shortened by 1 base and J by 4 bases, with 13 bases between the two germline ends. Germline loops: CDR1 SGHTA, CDR2 FQGNSA. CDR3 length: 15 residues. CDR3 DNA: TGTGCCAGCAGCTTAGACCGGGTGAGGATCACTGAAGCTTTCTTT. This translates into CASSLDRVRITEAFF. The entire variable domain, with the rest obtained from reference TRBV7-2 and TRBJ1-1, is as follows: GAGVSQSPSNKVTEKGKDVELRCDPISGHTALYWYRQSLGQGLEFLIYFQGNSAPDKSGLPSDRFSAERTGGSVSTLTIQRTQQEDSAVYLCASSLDRVRITEAFFGQGTRLTVV.

This chain uses TRBV7-8 with TRBJ2-7; 8 bases line up with TRBD2. V was pared by 2 bases and J by 2 bases, with 14 bases of the junction left unmatched. Germline loops: CDR1 SGHVS, CDR2 FQNEAQ. This CDR3 region has 18 residues. The CDR3 sequence is CASSLIRFRAGVPYEQYF. The CDR3 bases are TGTGCCAGCAGCTTAATTCGGTTTCGAGCGGGAGTTCCCTACGAGCAGTACTTC.

V gene TRBV29-1 combines with J gene TRBJ2-3; TRBD2 is a possible D gene (5 bases). The CDR3 has 14 residues. Trimming shortened V by 7 bases and J by 4 bases, and 18 bases separated the two germline ends. CDR1 SQVTM and CDR2 ANQGSEA come from the germline V gene. The CDR3 nucleotides read TGCAGCGCGCATGGTCCGAAGAGGGCAGATACGCAGTATTTT. Its protein is CSAHGPKRADTQYF.

The chain combines TRBV6-5 with TRBJ2-3, with unresolved D. V lost 0 bases to trimming and J lost 2 bases, with 9 bases between them. The CDR3 extends over 15 amino acids. In germline, CDR1 is MNHEY, CDR2 SVGAGI. CDR3 in amino acids: CASSYSSSVTDTQYF. In DNA, the CDR3 is TGTGCCAGCAGTTACTCCTCCAGCGTCACAGATACGCAGTATTTT.

Note on this clone: Other DNA sequences in this specimen translate into the identical CDR3. The chain joins TRBV6-1 to TRBJ2-3; D is uncertain. Germline V gives CDR1 MNHNS, CDR2 SASEGT. CDR3 length equals 12 residues. V lost 2 bases and J 5 bases, leaving 5 bases between the germline ends. For the CDR3, the DNA is TGTGCCAGCAGTGAATCTGTAGATACGCAGTATTTT. As protein: CASSESVDTQYF.

The chain joins TRBV29-1 to TRBJ1-1, with D possibly TRBD1 on 6 matching bases. Trimming cost V 4 bases and J 4 bases, with 16 bases left between them. Germline V gives CDR1 SQVTM, CDR2 ANQGSEA. This CDR3 spans 14 amino acids. DNA for the CDR3: TGCAGCGTTGTAATGGGTACAGGGAGCACTGAAGCTTTCTTT. Translated, it gives CSVVMGTGSTEAFF.

The chain uses TRBV28 and TRBJ2-5; tentatively, D is TRBD2 (6 bases). The CDR3 length is 16 residues. V was shortened by 7 bases and J by 6 bases, with 24 bases between the two germline ends. The V gene's germline CDR1 is MDHEN and CDR2 SYDVKM. The CDR3 sequence is CASTGSAPAAGKTQYF. The CDR3 coding sequence is TGTGCCAGCACAGGTAGCGCTCCGGCCGCGGGAAAGACCCAGTACTTC.

The chain couples TRBV30 to TRBJ2-1; the D gene could be TRBD1 or TRBD2 (6 bases each). The CDR3 extends over 12 amino acids. Germline V gene sequence: CDR1 GTSNPN, CDR2 SVGIG (reference sequence). Deletions cut 0 bases from V and 9 bases from J, with 9 bases between. The CDR3 nucleotides are TGTGCCTGGAGTGTACAGGGAGGTGAGCAGTTCTTC. Encoded protein: CAWSVQGGEQFF.

The chain joins TRBV18 to TRBJ1-5, with a possible D match to TRBD1 (5 bases). Trimming removed 2 bases from V and 2 bases from J, with 7 bases in between. The CDR3 sequence is 14 residues long. CDR1 and CDR2 from the germline V gene are KGHSH and LQKENI. CDR3 in amino acids: CASSPLQGNQPQHF. The CDR3 DNA follows: TGTGCCAGCTCACCATTACAGGGCAATCAGCCCCAGCATTTT.

This chain uses TRBV28 with TRBJ2-3; 8 bases fit TRBD2. Germline CDR1 reads MDHEN; CDR2 reads SYDVKM. Trimming removed 6 bases from V and 6 bases from J; junction bases left unmatched: 8. The CDR3 sequence is 14 residues long. CDR3 residues: CASSRASGSDTQYF. In DNA form, the CDR3 reads TGTGCCAGCAGCCGAGCCAGCGGGAGTGATACGCAGTATTTT.

This chain uses TRBV7-3 with TRBJ1-1; tentatively, D is TRBD1 (5 bases). This CDR3 is 14 amino acids long. Between the trimmed V and J ends, which lost 0 bases and 6 bases, there was a span of 11 bases. Germline assignment: CDR1 SGHTA and CDR2 FQGTGA. The CDR3 region is CASSLTGPTAEAFF. In nucleotides, the CDR3 is TGTGCCAGCAGCTTAACTGGGCCGACAGCTGAAGCTTTCTTT.

In this sample, this clone turned up once. This rearrangement joins TRBV7-9 to TRBJ2-7, with D uncertain. Trimming stripped 1 base from V and 2 bases from J, with 6 bases between. The CDR3 runs 13 residues. Germline CDR1 and CDR2: SEHNR and FQNEAQ (reference sequence). The DNA for the CDR3 is TGTGCCAGCAGCTTAGGGACGCCCTACGAGCAGTACTTC. It encodes CASSLGTPYEQYF.